These 26 T cell receptor beta chains were all obtained from the same sample, sequenced in a study of cytomegalovirus exposure and HLA in healthy donors. Both 60 Vbeta primers and 13 Jbeta primers went into the PCR. Assay: immunoSEQ multiplex PCR; the TCRdb copy retains only in-frame clones and omits some. The sample yields fewer than 200,000 clones, over 60% seen once. What was sequenced was PBMCs. The origin of the receptors is a girl aged 10 to 17 in good health and CMV-seronegative.

The chain carries TRBV15 and TRBJ2-3; weak D call: TRBD2 (6 bases). The germline V gene has CDR1 LNHNV and CDR2 YYDKDF (reference sequence). V was trimmed by 3 bases and J by 6 bases, leaving 13 bases between them. The CDR3 runs to 14 residues. DNA of the CDR3: TGTGCCACCAGCAGGGAGGGAGTTTCGGATACGCAGTATTTT. Translated: CATSREGVSDTQYF.

The chain uses TRBV5-4 and TRBJ2-2, with TRBD1 identical over 8 bases. Losses at the gene ends were 4 bases for V and 5 bases for J; bases not matched to a gene: 7. The CDR3 is 15 amino acids. The germline gives CDR1 SGHNT, CDR2 YYREEE (reference sequence). CDR3 sequence (DNA): TGTGCCAGCAGCCAGGGACAGGACAGGACCGGGGAGCTGTTTTTT. It translates to CASSQGQDRTGELFF.

V usage is TRBV5-1 and J usage is TRBJ2-1; the D gene is possibly TRBD2 (7 bases). The V end lost 0 bases, the J end lost 2 bases, and 18 bases lay between the germline ends. Germline loops: CDR1 SGHRS, CDR2 YFSETQ. The CDR3 contains 18 residues. CDR3 in DNA: TGCGCCAGCAGCTTGGGTAACGGGGGCGGGGGACCCTACAATGAGCAGTTCTTC. Encoded protein: CASSLGNGGGGPYNEQFF.

CDR3 in DNA: TGTGCCAGCAGCATTCAGGGGGCAAACTACAATGAGCAGTTCTTC. It encodes CASSIQGANYNEQFF. The chain couples TRBV7-3 to TRBJ2-1, with 8 bases identical to TRBD1. The trim removed 5 bases at V and 3 bases at J, leaving 6 bases unmatched. This CDR3 is 15 amino acids long. Germline CDR1 is SGHTA and CDR2 is FQGTGA.

The chain couples TRBV5-1 to TRBJ1-1, with TRBD1 matching over 9 bases. The trim removed 4 bases at V and 4 bases at J, leaving 11 bases unmatched. The CDR3 covers 16 residues. Germline V CDR1 and CDR2: SGHRS, YFSETQ. CDR3 region: CASSRGTGQGFTEAFF. DNA for the CDR3: TGCGCCAGCAGCCGGGGGACCGGACAGGGGTTCACTGAAGCTTTCTTT.

The sample holds a few counts of this clone. V and J are TRBV10-1 and TRBJ2-3; D remains unclear. Germline CDR1 and CDR2: WNHNN and SYGVQD (reference sequence). V dropped 3 bases and J dropped 1 base, with 5 bases sitting between them. There are 13 residues in the CDR3. Here the CDR3 DNA reads TGCGCCAGCAGTGAATCGGGCACAGATACGCAGTATTTT. It specifies CASSESGTDTQYF.

The J gene is TRBJ2-7, the V gene TRBV5-1; possibly TRBD1 for D (5 bases). The germline gives CDR1 SGHRS, CDR2 YFSETQ. The CDR3 has 12 residues. The ends were cut back, 0 bases at V and 4 bases at J, with 5 bases in the middle. The CDR3 bases are TGCGCCAGCAGCTTGGAGGGGTACGAGCAGTACTTC. This encodes CASSLEGYEQYF. The full variable domain, completed using reference TRBV5-1 and TRBJ2-7, is KAGVTQTPRYLIKTRGQQVTLSCSPISGHRSVSWYQQTPGQGLQFLFEYFSETQRNKGNFPGRFSGRQFSNSRSEMNVSTLELGDSALYLCASSLEGYEQYFGPGTRLTVT.

This clone was picked up a small number of times. V usage is TRBV9 and J usage is TRBJ1-4; D is undetermined. This CDR3 is built from 14 residues. CDR1 SGDLS and CDR2 YYNGEE come from the germline V gene. Trimming took off 2 bases at V and 0 bases at J, with 5 bases between the two ends. The CDR3: CASSVQATNEKLFF. Written as DNA, the CDR3 is TGTGCCAGCAGCGTCCAGGCAACTAATGAAAAACTGTTTTTT.

The chain is built from TRBV28 and TRBJ2-1, with D possibly being TRBD2 (6 bases). Germline values: CDR1 MDHEN, CDR2 SYDVKM. The CDR3 extends over 13 amino acids. Deletions cut 8 bases from V and 5 bases from J, with 13 bases between. The CDR3, as DNA: TGTGCCAGCCGGGGGTCCCCGAACAATGAGCAGTTCTTC. Protein product: CASRGSPNNEQFF.

This chain joins TRBV5-8 and TRBJ2-1; weak D call: TRBD2 (6 bases). Germline V lookup: CDR1 SGHTS, CDR2 YDEGEE. Trimming shortened V by 4 bases and J by 0 bases, and 11 bases separated the two germline ends. CDR3 length: 15 residues. CDR3 nucleotide sequence: TGTGCCAGCAGCCACCGGGGGACCTCCTACAATGAGCAGTTCTTC. Translated: CASSHRGTSYNEQFF.

The V call is TRBV4-1, the J call TRBJ2-1; TRBD2 matches at 9 bases. CDR1 is MGHRA and CDR2 is YSYEKL in the germline V gene. The V and J ends lost 4 bases and 4 bases, in that order; junction bases with no gene match: 11. The length of the CDR3 is 17 residues. The CDR3 region has the DNA TGCGCCAGCAGCCCGACAATAGCGGGGGCCCCGTACAATGAGCAGTTCTTC. Amino acid sequence: CASSPTIAGAPYNEQFF.

The rearrangement uses TRBV5-6 and TRBJ2-5, with TRBD1 matching 7 bases. The length of the CDR3 is 14 residues. J gave up 3 bases and V 4 bases, and 6 bases lay outside the gene matches. CDR1 is SGHDT, CDR2 YYEEEE, per germline. CDR3 protein: CASSTGAGEETQYF. For the CDR3, the DNA is TGTGCCAGCAGCACAGGGGCCGGAGAAGAGACCCAGTACTTC.

The gene calls are TRBV23-1 and TRBJ2-7; perhaps TRBD2 as D (6 bases). TRBV23-1 falls under the ORF class, with uncertain function. This CDR3 has 15 amino acids. V lost 2 bases, J lost 0 bases, and 11 bases lay in between. For the CDR3, the DNA is TGCGCCAGCAGTCAAACCGGGAGCAACTCCTACGAGCAGTACTTC. It encodes CASSQTGSNSYEQYF.

The chain links TRBV4-1 to TRBJ1-2, with D unresolved. Per germline, CDR1 MGHRA and CDR2 YSYEKL. This CDR3 is built from 15 residues. With 2 bases removed from V and 0 bases from J, the gap between germline ends came to 10 bases. CDR3 bases: TGCGCCAGCAGCCAATCAATAACAGCTAACTATGGCTACACCTTC. It translates to CASSQSITANYGYTF.

A few counts support this clone. The chain joins TRBV2 to TRBJ2-2; D gene unclear. The CDR3 has 16 amino acids. Germline lookup yields CDR1 SNHLY and CDR2 FYNNEI. The V and J ends lost 5 bases and 2 bases respectively, with 15 bases between them. The CDR3 nucleotides are TGTGCCAGCAGTACTGTCACACTAAGCAACACCGGGGAGCTGTTTTTT. This codes for CASSTVTLSNTGELFF.

The V and J genes are TRBV5-6 and TRBJ2-3; 7 nucleotides align to TRBD1. The trim removed 5 bases at V and 1 base at J, leaving 7 bases unmatched. Germline CDR1 is SGHDT and CDR2 is YYEEEE. This CDR3 contains 15 residues. In nucleotides, the CDR3 is TGTGCCAGCAGTCCACCGGACAGGCGCACAGATACGCAGTATTTT. Residues: CASSPPDRRTDTQYF.

This chain links TRBV5-4 with TRBJ1-6, with D perhaps TRBD1 (6 bases). The germline V and J ends were trimmed by 4 bases and 7 bases, with 15 bases remaining between them. The CDR3 spans 15 residues. CDR1 and CDR2 (germline): SGHNT, YYREEE (reference sequence). CDR3 coding DNA: TGTGCCAGCAGCCCCAAACAGGGTAGCAATTCACCCCTCCACTTT. Its protein is CASSPKQGSNSPLHF. The whole variable domain, filled in from reference TRBV5-4 and TRBJ1-6, reads ETGVTQSPTHLIKTRGQQVTLRCSSQSGHNTVSWYQQALGQGPQFIFQYYREEENGRGNFPPRFSGLQFPNYSSELNVNALELDDSALYLCASSPKQGSNSPLHFGNGTRLTVT.

V usage is TRBV5-1 and J usage is TRBJ2-2; 8 nucleotides line up with TRBD2. Per the germline V gene, CDR1 is SGHRS and CDR2 is YFSETQ. J was trimmed by 1 base and V by 3 bases; bases with no gene match: 2. There are 15 residues in the CDR3. The CDR3 bases are TGCGCCAGCAGCTCTAGCGGGTTGAACACCGGGGAGCTGTTTTTT. It codes for CASSSSGLNTGELFF.

The V gene is TRBV18, the J gene TRBJ1-1, with D perhaps matching TRBD1 (6 bases). CDR3 length: 14 residues. CDR1 and CDR2 from the germline V gene are KGHSH and LQKENI. V was pared by 6 bases and J by 4 bases, with 15 bases between. DNA for the CDR3: TGTGCCAGCTCGCCCCCAGGGGATAGCACTGAAGCTTTCTTT. Amino acids: CASSPPGDSTEAFF.

The sample holds one count of this clone. This sequence joins TRBV4-2 and TRBJ2-3; 15 nucleotides align to TRBD2. Germline V gene data show CDR1 as LGHNA and CDR2 as YNFKEQ. This CDR3 has 18 residues. After removal of 4 bases from V and 0 bases from J, the junction contained 5 bases not matched to a gene. The CDR3, as DNA: TGTGCCAGCAGCCTAGGACTAGCGGGGGGGCCTAGCACAGATACGCAGTATTTT. Protein: CASSLGLAGGPSTDTQYF.

This chain connects TRBV5-1 to TRBJ2-7; 10 positions match TRBD2. The CDR3 is made up of 15 amino acids. V lost 4 bases to trimming and J lost 2 bases; unmatched junction nucleotides: 6. CDR1 is SGHRS, CDR2 YFSETQ, per germline. CDR3 in amino acids: CASSRAGTSAYEQYF. CDR3 DNA sequence: TGCGCCAGCAGCCGAGCCGGGACTAGCGCCTACGAGCAGTACTTC.

The chain carries TRBV11-3 and TRBJ2-1; maybe TRBD2 (6 bases). Trimming removed 4 bases from V and 6 bases from J, with 16 bases in between. Germline V CDR1 and CDR2: SGHNT, YENEEA. CDR3 size: 15 residues. The CDR3, as DNA: TGTGCCAGCAGCTCTCGGGGGACCCAAAGCAATGAGCAGTTCTTC. Its protein product is CASSSRGTQSNEQFF.

This clone has just a few counts. The chain has TRBV5-6 and TRBJ2-4; 9 nucleotides match TRBD1. CDR3 length: 16 amino acids. With 4 bases clipped from V and 2 bases from J, the junction kept 7 bases outside the gene matches. Per the germline V gene, CDR1 is SGHDT and CDR2 is YYEEEE. This CDR3 reads CASSGRDRVPKNIQYF. Here the CDR3 DNA reads TGTGCCAGCAGCGGCCGGGACAGGGTGCCCAAAAACATTCAGTACTTC.

This clone came up a few times. The chain employs TRBV21-1 and TRBJ1-3. TRBV21-1 represents a pseudogene. This CDR3 has 13 residues. CDR3 sequence reads: CASSKYLGNTIYF. DNA for the CDR3: TGTGCCAGCAGCAAGTATCTGGGAAACACCATATATTTT.

The chain combines TRBV18 with TRBJ1-2; the D is unclear. CDR1 is KGHSH and CDR2 is LQKENI in the germline V gene. V was pared by 6 bases and J by 6 bases, with 20 bases between. This CDR3 is 15 amino acids long. CDR3 DNA sequence: TGTGCCAGCTCCCCCCGAGAGGGCTCCTACGATGGCTACACCTTC. It translates to CASSPREGSYDGYTF.

CDR3 nucleotide sequence: TGTGCCATCAATTTTCGGACAGGGGTAAGTGAGCAGTACTTC. Translated: CAINFRTGVSEQYF. The J gene is TRBJ2-7, the V gene TRBV10-3; 9 positions match TRBD1. Germline lookup yields CDR1 ENHRY and CDR2 SYGVKD. Losses at the gene ends were 7 bases for V and 7 bases for J; bases not matched to a gene: 11. The CDR3 runs to 14 residues.